The clone carrying this TCR beta chain was picked up a small number of times. The CDR3 end shows no conserved phenylalanine or tryptophan, and so a read error is likely. The DNA is left out, because the CDR3 cannot be placed on it with certainty; the CDR3 is given as TCRdb lists it. TCRdb itself ran the 5' RACE reads through MiXCR, one entry per CDR3 protein. The top ten hold 2.5% to 3% of the sample, which has fewer than 80,000 distinct CDR3 sequences, roughly 22% seen once. Germline CDR1 is MDHEN and CDR2 is SYDVKM. The CDR3 is 12 amino acids long, termini counted. The origin of this receptor is a female donor with breast cancer. The sequenced sample was memory CD4+ T cells sorted from a lymph node. Subset meaning: memory CD4+ T cells, CD4+CD45RO+CD25-. The V and J genes are TRBV28 and TRBJ1-2. The CDR3 here is CASSLYQGLKAY.